This TCR beta chain was observed in a study of regulatory T cells in long-lasting Graves disease. Whole-study context: Treatment with antithyroid drugs for over 5 years, together with positive TSH receptor antibodies, meant persistent Graves' disease.

Sequencing libraries for TCR beta were prepared with iRepertoire HTBI primers and Arm-PCR of CDR3 regions. TCRdb redid the calling of the multiplex PCR reads with MiXCR, one entry per CDR3 protein. This repertoire shows 400,000 or so distinct CDR3 sequences, less than 25% found once; its top ten account for less than 25%. As for time point: persistent/refractory GD, antithyroid drugs over 5 years with positive TRAb. RNA isolated from PBMCs was used to make the TCR library. Ten or more counts support this clonotype. The sample consisted of peripheral blood mononuclear cells (PBMCs), taken when the disease was refractory, from a patient treated with antithyroid drugs. This sequence was found in a female donor with Graves disease.

CDR3 DNA sequence: TGTGCCAGCGGGCGCAGACGGCGAGGGGAGACCCAGTACTTC. Residues: CASGRRRRGETQYF. The rearrangement links TRBV12-3 or TRBV12-4 to TRBJ2-5, with D tentatively TRBD2 (5 bases). The CDR3 runs to 14 residues. Trimming removed 8 bases from V and 5 bases from J, with 18 bases in between.